The T cell receptor (beta chain) under discussion was sequenced for a study of shared clonotypes between healthy human individuals. Generated by immunoSEQ multiplex PCR, the TCRdb table keeps only in-frame clones and is missing some. Of about 510,000 clones in the sample, 60% to 85% were seen once. The CDR3 length is 13 residues. Trimming took 0 bases from V and 4 from J, leaving 7 bases between them. CDR1 is SGHTA, CDR2 FQGNSA, per germline. Turning to this clone: This sample also contains other DNA sequences that code for the same CDR3.

This receptor was obtained from a woman between 40 and 50 years old in good health. Some clones in this sample may be carry-over from other donors' samples. The chain is built from TRBV7-2 and TRBJ2-7; D is undetermined. Sequencing used PBMCs. The CDR3 sequence is CASSLALGYEQYF. The CDR3 DNA is TGTGCCAGCAGCTTAGCGCTGGGATACGAGCAGTACTTC.